This T cell receptor (beta chain) was recovered during a study of blood T cell dynamics during melanoma immunotherapy. Specified time point: week 3, after first cycle of checkpoint inhibitor. At 12 weeks after first infusion, RECIST 1.1 defined response for most patients. Trimming stripped 5 bases from V and 1 base from J, with 14 bases between. Germline CDR1 SGHVS, CDR2 FNYEAQ. This CDR3 is 15 amino acids long. Profiling relied on immunoSEQ multiplex PCR, and the TCRdb table lists in-frame clones only, not all of them. The sample includes 11,000 or so clones, roughly 84% of them seen just once. The TCR originated in a human donor with melanoma. V is TRBV7-6 and J is TRBJ1-1; D perhaps matches TRBD1 (5 bases). Sequencing used blood, obtained from a patient treated with checkpoint blockade. The CDR3: CASSPHPQGNTEAFF. CDR3 nucleotide sequence: TGTGCCAGCAGCCCTCACCCTCAGGGGAACACTGAAGCTTTCTTT.